The 3 T cell receptor beta chains presented below share a single source sample, sequenced in a study of T cell responses to AZD1222 COVID-19 vaccine. The data were produced by immunoSEQ multiplex PCR, yet TCRdb's version contains in-frame clones alone and is incomplete. The sample has hundreds of thousands of clones, 90% to 95% seen once. Sequenced here: peripheral blood, sampled on day 0 of MenACWY control vaccination. Receptors originate from an adult in good health.

V gene TRBV6-6 combines with J gene TRBJ1-1; 7 nucleotides line up with TRBD1. The length of the CDR3 is 13 residues. V was clipped by 8 bases and J by 3 bases; unmatched bases: 6. The germline V gene has CDR1 MNHNY and CDR2 SVGAGI (reference sequence). Here the CDR3 reads CASGPTGYTEAFF. CDR3 nucleotides: TGTGCCAGCGGGCCGACAGGGTACACTGAAGCTTTCTTT.

The chain couples TRBV6-5 to TRBJ1-2; D is possibly TRBD1 (6 bases). Deletions cut 0 bases from V and 0 bases from J, with 8 bases between. The CDR3 runs to 15 residues. Per germline, CDR1 MNHEY and CDR2 SVGAGI. This chain's CDR3 is CASSYSTGANYGYTF. The CDR3, as DNA: TGTGCCAGCAGTTACTCGACAGGAGCTAACTATGGCTACACCTTC.

The V call is TRBV6-2 or TRBV6-3, the J call TRBJ1-2, with D hard to call. The germline V gene encodes CDR1 MNHEY and CDR2 SVGEGT. V shed 6 bases and J shed 7 bases, with 15 bases lying between them. The CDR3 length is 13 residues. The CDR3: CASSRAANSGYTF. CDR3 bases: TGTGCCAGCAGCCGCGCCGCGAATTCTGGCTACACCTTC.